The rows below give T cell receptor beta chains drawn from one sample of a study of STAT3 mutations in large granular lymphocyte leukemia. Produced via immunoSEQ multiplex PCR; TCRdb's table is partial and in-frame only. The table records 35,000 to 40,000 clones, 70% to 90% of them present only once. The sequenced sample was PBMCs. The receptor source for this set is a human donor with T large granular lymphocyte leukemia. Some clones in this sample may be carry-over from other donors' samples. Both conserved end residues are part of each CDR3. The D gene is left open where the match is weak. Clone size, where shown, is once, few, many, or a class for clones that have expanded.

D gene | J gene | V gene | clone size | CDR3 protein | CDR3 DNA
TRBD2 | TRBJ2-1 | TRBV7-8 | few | CASSPLHGTSGGAREQFF | TGTGCCAGCAGCCCTCTGCACGGGACTAGCGGGGGGGCGCGTGAGCAGTTCTTC
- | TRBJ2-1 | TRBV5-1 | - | CASSFPRGENNEQFF | TGCGCCAGCAGCTTCCCAAGGGGAGAGAACAATGAGCAGTTCTTC
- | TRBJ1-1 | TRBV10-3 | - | CATREQGEYTEAFF | TGTGCCACCAGGGAACAGGGCGAGTACACTGAAGCTTTCTTT
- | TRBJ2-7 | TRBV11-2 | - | CASSLTTGPNYEQYF | TGTGCCAGCAGCTTAACGACAGGCCCCAACTACGAGCAGTACTTC
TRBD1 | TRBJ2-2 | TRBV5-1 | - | CASSFLGGKTGELFF | TGCGCCAGCAGCTTCTTAGGGGGCAAGACCGGGGAGCTGTTTTTT
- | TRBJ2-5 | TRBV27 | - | CASSLSLRVGETQYF | TGTGCCAGCAGTTTATCGCTCAGGGTAGGGGAGACCCAGTACTTC
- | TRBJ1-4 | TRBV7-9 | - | CASRPGPGNEKLFF | TGTGCCAGCAGGCCAGGGCCGGGGAATGAAAAACTGTTTTTT
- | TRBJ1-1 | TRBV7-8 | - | CASSPHGETEAFF | TGTGCCAGCAGCCCCCACGGCGAGACTGAAGCTTTCTTT
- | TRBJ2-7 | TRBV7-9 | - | CASSLSGLTYEQYF | TGTGCCAGCAGCTTAAGCGGGTTGACCTACGAGCAGTACTTC
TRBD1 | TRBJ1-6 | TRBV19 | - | CASRDRISYNSPLHF | TGTGCCAGCCGGGACAGAATCTCCTATAATTCACCCCTCCACTTT
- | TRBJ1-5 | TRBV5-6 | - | CASSLAGGSNQPQHF | TGTGCCAGCAGCTTGGCCGGGGGGAGCAATCAGCCCCAGCATTTT
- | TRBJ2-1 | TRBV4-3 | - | CASSQDLVSYNEQFF | TGCGCCAGCAGCCAAGATCTAGTCAGCTACAATGAGCAGTTCTTC
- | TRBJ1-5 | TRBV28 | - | CASSLPRSGANQPQHF | TGTGCCAGCAGTTTACCACGGAGCGGAGCAAATCAGCCCCAGCATTTT
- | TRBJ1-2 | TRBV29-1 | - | CSVRPRLYYGYTF | TGCAGCGTCCGTCCCCGCCTATACTATGGCTACACCTTC
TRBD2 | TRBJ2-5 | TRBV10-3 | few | CAISEVAGIVSETQYF | TGTGCCATCAGTGAAGTAGCGGGGATTGTGTCAGAGACCCAGTACTTC
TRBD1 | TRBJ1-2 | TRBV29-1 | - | CSVDRDRVGYTF | TGCAGCGTTGACCGGGACAGGGTTGGCTACACCTTC
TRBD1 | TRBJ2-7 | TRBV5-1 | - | CASSFGRGQVYEQYF | TGCGCCAGCAGCTTTGGCAGGGGGCAGGTCTACGAGCAGTACTTC
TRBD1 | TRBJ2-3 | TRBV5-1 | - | CATTDRSSTDTQYF | TGCGCCACCACGGACAGGAGTAGCACAGATACGCAGTATTTT
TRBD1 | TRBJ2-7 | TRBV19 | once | CAVSPGQGAYEQYF | TGTGCCGTTTCTCCGGGACAGGGGGCCTACGAGCAGTACTTC
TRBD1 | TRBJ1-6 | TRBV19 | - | CASQWTGTNSPLHF | TGTGCCAGCCAATGGACAGGGACCAATTCACCCCTCCACTTT
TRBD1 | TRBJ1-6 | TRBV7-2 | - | CASSLVQGAHNSPLHF | TGTGCCAGCAGCTTAGTGCAGGGGGCCCACAATTCACCCCTCCACTTT
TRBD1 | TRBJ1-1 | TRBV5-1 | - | CASSLIQGAIIGTEAFF | TGCGCCAGCAGCTTGATACAGGGGGCGATAATTGGCACTGAAGCTTTCTTT
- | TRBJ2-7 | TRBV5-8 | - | CASNRGMYEQYF | TGTGCCAGCAATCGGGGGATGTACGAGCAGTACTTC
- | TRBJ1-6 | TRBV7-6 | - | CASSPKQGLSYNSPLHF | TGTGCCAGCAGCCCCAAACAGGGCCTCTCCTATAATTCACCCCTCCACTTT
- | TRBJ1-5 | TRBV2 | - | CASRDGGYSNQPQHF | TGTGCCAGCAGGGACGGGGGATATAGCAATCAGCCCCAGCATTTT
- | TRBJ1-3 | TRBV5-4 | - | CASSLGDIFSGNTIYF | TGTGCCAGCAGCTTGGGTGACATTTTCTCTGGAAACACCATATATTTT
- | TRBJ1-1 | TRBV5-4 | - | CATTETVFGQTEAFF | TGTGCCACGACGGAGACAGTTTTCGGGCAAACTGAAGCTTTCTTT
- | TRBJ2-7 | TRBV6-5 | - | CASSRTSYEQYF | TGTGCCAGCAGTCGGACGTCCTACGAGCAGTACTTC
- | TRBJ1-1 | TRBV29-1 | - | CSVELGRYTEAFF | TGCAGCGTTGAATTGGGACGGTACACTGAAGCTTTCTTT
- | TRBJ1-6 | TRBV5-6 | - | CASSHEGGFSDSPLHF | TGTGCCAGCAGCCATGAAGGGGGTTTTAGTGATTCACCCCTCCACTTT
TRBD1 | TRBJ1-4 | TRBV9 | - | CASSVADRGVEKLFF | TGTGCCAGCAGCGTAGCGGACAGGGGTGTAGAAAAACTGTTTTTT
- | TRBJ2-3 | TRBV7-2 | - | CASSFRGTDTQYF | TGTGCCAGCAGCTTTAGGGGCACAGATACGCAGTATTTT
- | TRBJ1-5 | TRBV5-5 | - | CASSWGTFNQPQHF | TGTGCCAGCAGCTGGGGGACTTTTAATCAGCCCCAGCATTTT
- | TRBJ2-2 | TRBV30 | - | CAWSPLDLNTGELFF | TGTGCCTGGAGTCCGTTGGACCTGAACACCGGGGAGCTGTTTTTT
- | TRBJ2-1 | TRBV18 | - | CASSPQGNEQFF | TGTGCCAGCTCACCACAAGGTAATGAGCAGTTCTTC
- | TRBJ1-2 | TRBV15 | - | CATSRKSPRQAGYTF | TGTGCCACCAGCAGAAAGAGTCCCCGACAGGCGGGCTACACCTTC
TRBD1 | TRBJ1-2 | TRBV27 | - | CASSLDGQGLGYTF | TGTGCCAGCAGTTTGGATGGACAGGGGCTGGGCTACACCTTC